Many counts were recorded for the clone carrying this T cell receptor beta chain. Its specificity is unknown. The data were obtained in a study of lung T cells in sarcoidosis with Löfgren's syndrome. TCRdb reanalysed the reads using MiXCR and keeps one entry per CDR3 protein. The table has around 21,000 distinct CDR3 sequences, 20% to 25% seen once. Trimming shortened V by 1 base and J by 4 bases, and 5 bases separated the two germline ends. The germline V gene encodes CDR1 SGHNT and CDR2 YYREEE (reference sequence). This CDR3 has 12 residues. Study-wide points: Löfgren's syndrome patients reportedly showed greatest TRAV12-1 and TRBV2 expansion versus controls. Multiple Löfgren's syndrome patients reportedly shared TRAV12-1 and TRBV2 CDR3 motifs.

Sequencing was done on a sample of CD4+ T cells from PBMCs. The clonotype originates from a human donor with sarcoidosis (Löfgren's syndrome or another form), or a control subject (not recorded which). This chain links TRBV5-4 with TRBJ1-1; D gene uncertain. This CDR3 is CASSLRGTEAFF. For the CDR3, the DNA is TGTGCCAGCAGCTTGCGAGGCACTGAAGCTTTCTTT.